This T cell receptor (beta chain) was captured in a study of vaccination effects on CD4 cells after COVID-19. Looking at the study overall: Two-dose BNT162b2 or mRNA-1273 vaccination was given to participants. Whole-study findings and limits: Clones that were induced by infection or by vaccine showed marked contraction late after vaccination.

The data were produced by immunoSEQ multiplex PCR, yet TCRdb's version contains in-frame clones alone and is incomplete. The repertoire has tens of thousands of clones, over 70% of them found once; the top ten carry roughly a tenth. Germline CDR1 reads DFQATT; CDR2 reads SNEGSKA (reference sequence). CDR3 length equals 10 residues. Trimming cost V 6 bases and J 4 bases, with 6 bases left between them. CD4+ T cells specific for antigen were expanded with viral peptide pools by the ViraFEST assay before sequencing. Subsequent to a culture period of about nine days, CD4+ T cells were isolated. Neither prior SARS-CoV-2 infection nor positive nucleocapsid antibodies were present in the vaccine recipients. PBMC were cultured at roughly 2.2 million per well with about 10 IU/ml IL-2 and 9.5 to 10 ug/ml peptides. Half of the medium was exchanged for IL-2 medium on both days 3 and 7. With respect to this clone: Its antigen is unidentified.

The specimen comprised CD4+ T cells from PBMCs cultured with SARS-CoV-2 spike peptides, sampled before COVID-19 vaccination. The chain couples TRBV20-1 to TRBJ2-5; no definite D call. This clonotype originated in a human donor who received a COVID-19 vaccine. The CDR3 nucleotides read TGCAGTGCGGGAAGAGAGACCCAGTACTTC. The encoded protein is CSAGRETQYF.